Sequencing of this T cell receptor (beta chain) was carried out in a study of beta chain features in type 1 diabetes. At the level of the study: Taken together, all samples contributed some 98 million examined sorted cells. Regarding the study as a whole: Reads derived from cDNA could over-represent cells showing high TCR expression. Patients with type 1 diabetes carried fewer insertions and had more deletions at their VDJ junctions.

cDNA synthesis used the whole RNA isolate, giving expressed TCRB sequences. Repertoires were generated with immunoSEQ multiplex PCR, while TCRdb's copy carries only in-frame clones and drops some. Here the sample spans around 320,000 clones, about 14% being singletons. Each of the CD4+ naive, central memory, regulatory and stem cell-like memory populations was sorted via CD45RO/CCR7/CD25/CD127/CD95/CD27. This clone was seen more than once but under ten times. What it recognizes is unknown. The CDR3 is 14 amino acids. With 0 bases removed from V and 3 bases from J, the gap between germline ends came to 9 bases. Germline V CDR1 and CDR2: SGHDT, YYEEEE.

The chain uses TRBV5-6 and TRBJ1-2; D remains unclear. Source material: central memory CD4+ T cells from blood. The source is a man in his thirties or forties in good health. The CDR3 bases are TGTGCCAGCAGCTTGGCAGGCATGGACTATGGCTACACCTTC. Residues: CASSLAGMDYGYTF.